Listed here is a single TCR beta chain. Its antigen is still unknown. Nothing much larger sits one base from this clone, and base qualities are not available. TCRbeta CDR3 regions were amplified from genomic DNA using the immunoSEQ Assay, a bias-controlled multiplex PCR. The published analysis was carried out like this. Nucleated cell counts per sample were estimated from amplification of reference gene primers within the assay. Sequence reads were collapsed and filtered to measure the absolute abundance of every unique TCRbeta CDR3 rearrangement. For each sample, productive Simpson clonality was calculated as the square root of Simpson's diversity index over productive rearrangements. TCRdb took over this immuneACCESS table, retaining in-frame rearrangements with V and J assigned. Such tables are incomplete; in checked studies, under half of the missing clones stem from an unresolved V gene, and the remainder is unexplained. Clone size and the V and J calls come from that table; the DNA yielded D and trimming. The sample has about 340,000 clones on record, more than 90% of them singletons. The ten largest clones capture roughly 18% of the sample.

The sample is drawn from a study of blood T cell repertoires in COVID-19 (dated by TCRdb to 2018 to 2020). With regard to the full study: The collaborator samples originated in the United States, Italy and Spain and spanned the acute and convalescent phases of COVID-19. The prospective study material was composed of cDNA or gDNA derived from T cells, B-cell-depleted T cells, or PBMCs. Subjects who had been exposed to COVID-19, were actively infected with it, or had recovered from it provided the deeply sampled blood TCRbeta repertoires that made up the dataset. A freely available public database, intended as a resource for researchers studying the immune response to SARS-CoV-2, is where the repertoires were released. The samples were drawn from the first 160 participants of the ongoing ImmuneRACE study and from under 1,500 subjects provided by 6 global collaborators. Sample metadata almost always included a de-identified subject ID, COVID-19 status, age in years and sex. Where available, HLA class I and class II types were obtained from metadata supplied by the sample provider rather than from assay-based typing. Findings and caveats that apply to the study as a whole: The quantity of clinical and demographic metadata differed by source and by participant and was supplied without curation.

Including cysteine and phenylalanine, the CDR3 has 13 amino acids. The kept DNA is CDR3 alone, 39 bases in frame from the first base. CDR1 is given as SGDLS and CDR2 as YYNGEE, both from the germline V gene. V loses 7 bases at its end and J loses 2 bases; junction bases beyond the gene matches: 4. In the prospective study, participants were about 18 to 95 years old, resided in about two dozen geographic areas of the United States, and were enrolled through a virtual design. In the prospective study, participants were assigned to cohorts based on the clinical history participants reported in a screening survey and a study questionnaire. ImmuneRACE Cohort 3 recovered participants were defined by two consecutive negative NP/OP PCR tests, healthcare professional clearance, or symptom resolution. Each participant in the prospective study had whole blood, serum and a nasopharyngeal or oropharyngeal swab collected by mobile phlebotomists. Prospective study participants could optionally give additional blood draws and questionnaires over an approximately two-month period. Blood samples from the prospective study were shipped frozen or at room temperature prior to DNA extraction.

The chain is encoded by TRBV9 joined to TRBJ2-3, with 7 middle bases fitting TRBD2. The sequencing input was PBMCs or T cells enriched from blood (not recorded which). The TCR was taken from a woman in her 30s who had recovered from COVID-19. The sequenced DNA is TGTGCCAGCGCCGGGACTAACACAGATACGCAGTATTTT. Translated, this is CASAGTNTDTQYF.